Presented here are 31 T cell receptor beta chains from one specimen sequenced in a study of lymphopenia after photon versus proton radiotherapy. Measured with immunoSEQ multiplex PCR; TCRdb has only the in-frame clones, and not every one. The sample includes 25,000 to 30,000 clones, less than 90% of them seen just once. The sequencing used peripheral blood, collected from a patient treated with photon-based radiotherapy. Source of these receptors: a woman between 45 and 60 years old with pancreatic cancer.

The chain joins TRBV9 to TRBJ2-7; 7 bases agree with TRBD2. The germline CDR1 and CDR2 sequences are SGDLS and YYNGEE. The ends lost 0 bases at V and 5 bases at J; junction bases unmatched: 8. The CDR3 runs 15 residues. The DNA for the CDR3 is TGTGCCAGCAGCGTAGAGGCGGGAGTTGGTGACGAGCAGTACTTC. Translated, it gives CASSVEAGVGDEQYF. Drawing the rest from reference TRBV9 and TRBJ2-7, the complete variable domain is DSGVTQTPKHLITATGQRVTLRCSPRSGDLSVYWYQQSLDQGLQFLIQYYNGEERAKGNILERFSAQQFPDLHSELNLSSLELGDSALYFCASSVEAGVGDEQYFGPGTRLTVT.

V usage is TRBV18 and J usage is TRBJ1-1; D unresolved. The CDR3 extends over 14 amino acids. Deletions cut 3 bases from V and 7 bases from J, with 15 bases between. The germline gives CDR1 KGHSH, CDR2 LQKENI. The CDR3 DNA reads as TGTGCCAGCTCACCGAGACTCAAAGCAGATGAAGCTTTCTTT. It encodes CASSPRLKADEAFF.

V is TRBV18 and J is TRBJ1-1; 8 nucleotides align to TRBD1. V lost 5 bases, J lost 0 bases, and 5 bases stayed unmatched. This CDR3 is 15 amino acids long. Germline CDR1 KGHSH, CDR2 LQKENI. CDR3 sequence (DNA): TGTGCCAGCTCAGTGAGGGACAGGATGAACACTGAAGCTTTCTTT. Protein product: CASSVRDRMNTEAFF.

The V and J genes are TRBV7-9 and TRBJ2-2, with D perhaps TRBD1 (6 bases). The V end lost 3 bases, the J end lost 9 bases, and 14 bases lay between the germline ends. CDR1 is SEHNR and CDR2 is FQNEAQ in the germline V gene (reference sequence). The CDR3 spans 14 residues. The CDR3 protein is CASSLASGTWELFF. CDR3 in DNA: TGTGCCAGCAGCTTGGCCTCCGGGACATGGGAGCTGTTTTTT.

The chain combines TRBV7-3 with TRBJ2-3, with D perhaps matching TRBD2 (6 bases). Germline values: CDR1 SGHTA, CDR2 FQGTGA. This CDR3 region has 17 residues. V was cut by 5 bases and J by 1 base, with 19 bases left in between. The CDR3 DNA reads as TGTGCCAGCAGCCCTAGAAATAATGGCGGGGGCACAGATACGCAGTATTTT. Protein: CASSPRNNGGGTDTQYF.

The DNA for the CDR3 is TGCAGCGCTCGGACAGGGAAATACGGGGAGCTGTTTTTT. Translation gives CSARTGKYGELFF. V is TRBV29-1 and J is TRBJ2-2; 8 nucleotides align to TRBD1. This CDR3 contains 13 residues. With V trimmed by 7 bases and J by 7 bases, 8 bases remained unmatched. CDR1 and CDR2 from the germline V gene are SQVTM and ANQGSEA.

This chain's CDR3 is CASSPTGLSNQPQHF. The CDR3 nucleotides are TGTGCCAGCAGCCCGACAGGACTCAGCAATCAGCCCCAGCATTTT. This chain links TRBV5-5 with TRBJ1-5, with TRBD1 as a possible D gene (6 bases). Trimming removed 4 bases from V and 1 base from J, with 12 bases in between. The CDR3 covers 15 residues. Germline CDR1 and CDR2: SGHKS and YYEKEE (reference sequence).

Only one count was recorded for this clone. The CDR3 coding sequence is TGTGCCAGCTCAGCCGGGACAGCAAATGAAAAACTGTTTTTT. Amino acid sequence: CASSAGTANEKLFF. This rearrangement joins TRBV18 to TRBJ1-4, with TRBD1 matching 7 bases. The V segment lost 5 bases and the J segment 5 bases; nucleotides outside the gene matches: 5. Germline CDR1 KGHSH, CDR2 LQKENI. This CDR3 has 14 residues.

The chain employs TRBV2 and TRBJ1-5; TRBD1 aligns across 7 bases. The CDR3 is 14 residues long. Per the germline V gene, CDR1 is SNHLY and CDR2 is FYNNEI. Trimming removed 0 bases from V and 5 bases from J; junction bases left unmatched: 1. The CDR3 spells CASSEARGHQPQHF. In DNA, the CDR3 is TGTGCCAGCAGTGAAGCAAGGGGGCATCAGCCCCAGCATTTT.

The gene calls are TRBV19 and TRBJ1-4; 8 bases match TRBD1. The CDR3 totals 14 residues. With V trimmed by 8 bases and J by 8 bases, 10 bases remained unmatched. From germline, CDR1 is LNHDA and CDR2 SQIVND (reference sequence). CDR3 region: CASAPGGGGEKLFF. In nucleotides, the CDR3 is TGTGCCAGTGCCCCAGGGGGCGGGGGCGAAAAACTGTTTTTT.

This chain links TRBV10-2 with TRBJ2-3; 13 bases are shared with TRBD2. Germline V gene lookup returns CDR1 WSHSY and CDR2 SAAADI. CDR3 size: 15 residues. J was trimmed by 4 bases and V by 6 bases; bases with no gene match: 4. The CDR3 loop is CASRGTSGISDTQYF. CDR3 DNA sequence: TGCGCCAGCAGGGGGACTAGCGGGATTTCAGATACGCAGTATTTT.

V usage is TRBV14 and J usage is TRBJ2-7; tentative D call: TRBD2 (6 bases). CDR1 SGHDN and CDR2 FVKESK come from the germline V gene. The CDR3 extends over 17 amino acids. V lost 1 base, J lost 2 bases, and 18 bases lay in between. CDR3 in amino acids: CASSQAGVKWIAYEQYF. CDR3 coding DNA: TGTGCCAGCAGCCAAGCGGGGGTAAAGTGGATTGCCTACGAGCAGTACTTC.

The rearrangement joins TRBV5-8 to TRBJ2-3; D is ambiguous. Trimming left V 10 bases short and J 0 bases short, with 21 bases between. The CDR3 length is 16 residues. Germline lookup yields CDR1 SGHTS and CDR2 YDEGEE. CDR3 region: CAPNSAQTASTDTQYF. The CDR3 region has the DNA TGTGCCCCGAACTCCGCCCAAACCGCTAGCACAGATACGCAGTATTTT.

The CDR3 protein is CASSEEESSYNEQFF. Here the CDR3 DNA reads TGTGCCAGCAGTGAAGAGGAGAGCTCCTACAATGAGCAGTTCTTC. This chain joins TRBV6-1 and TRBJ2-1; D gene unclear. Germline CDR1 reads MNHNS; CDR2 reads SASEGT. V was shortened by 1 base and J by 0 bases, with 7 bases between the two germline ends. This CDR3 region has 15 residues.

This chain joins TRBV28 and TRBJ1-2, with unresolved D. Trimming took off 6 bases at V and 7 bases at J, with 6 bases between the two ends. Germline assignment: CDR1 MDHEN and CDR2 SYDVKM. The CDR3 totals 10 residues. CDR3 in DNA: TGTGCCAGCAGCTCCCTTGGCTACACCTTC. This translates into CASSSLGYTF.

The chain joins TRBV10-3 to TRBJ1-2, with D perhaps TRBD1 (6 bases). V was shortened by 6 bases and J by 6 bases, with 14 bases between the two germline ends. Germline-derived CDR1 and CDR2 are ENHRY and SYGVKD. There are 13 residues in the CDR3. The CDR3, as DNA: TGTGCCATCAGCCGGGACACCGACGATGGCTACACCTTC. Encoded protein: CAISRDTDDGYTF.

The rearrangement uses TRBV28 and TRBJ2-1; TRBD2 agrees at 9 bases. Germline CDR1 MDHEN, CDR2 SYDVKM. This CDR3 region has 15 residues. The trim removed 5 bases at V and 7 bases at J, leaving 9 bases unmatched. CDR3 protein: CASSLGGSGSNEQFF. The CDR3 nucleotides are TGTGCCAGCAGTCTGGGAGGTAGCGGGAGTAATGAGCAGTTCTTC. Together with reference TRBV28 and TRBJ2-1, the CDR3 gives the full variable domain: DVKVTQSSRYLVKRTGEKVFLECVQDMDHENMFWYRQDPGLGLRLIYFSYDVKMKEKGDIPEGYSVSREKKERFSLILESASTNQTSMYLCASSLGGSGSNEQFFGPGTRLTVL.

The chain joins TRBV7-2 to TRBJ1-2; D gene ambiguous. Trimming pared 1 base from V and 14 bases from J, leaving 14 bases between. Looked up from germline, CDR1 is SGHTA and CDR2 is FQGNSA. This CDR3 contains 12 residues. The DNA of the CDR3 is TGTGCCAGCAGCTTAGGTCCCCGCCCCATAACCTTC. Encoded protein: CASSLGPRPITF.

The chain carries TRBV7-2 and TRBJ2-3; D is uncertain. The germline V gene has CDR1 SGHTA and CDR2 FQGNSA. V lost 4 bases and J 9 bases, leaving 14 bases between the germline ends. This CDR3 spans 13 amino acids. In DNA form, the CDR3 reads TGTGCCAGCAGCTCACCAGGTGGGCCGACGCAGTATTTT. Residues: CASSSPGGPTQYF.

The CDR3 DNA is TGTGCCAGCAGCCCGTGGACGAGGGAGCAGTACTTC. Translation: CASSPWTREQYF. This chain connects TRBV7-2 to TRBJ2-7; no firm D call. This CDR3 has 12 amino acids. Trimming pared 5 bases from V and 7 bases from J, leaving 12 bases between. In germline, CDR1 is SGHTA, CDR2 FQGNSA.

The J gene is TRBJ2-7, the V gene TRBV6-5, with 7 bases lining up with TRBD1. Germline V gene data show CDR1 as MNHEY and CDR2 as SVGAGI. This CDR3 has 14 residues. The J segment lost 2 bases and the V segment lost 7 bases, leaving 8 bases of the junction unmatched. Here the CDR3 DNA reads TGTGCCAGCACCATGGGACAGCCCCCCTACGAGCAGTACTTC. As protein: CASTMGQPPYEQYF.

For the CDR3, the DNA is TGTGCCAGCAGCGTAGAGCCGGTGAACACTGAAGCTTTCTTT. Amino acids: CASSVEPVNTEAFF. The J gene is TRBJ1-1, the V gene TRBV9; unclear D gene. The CDR3 is 14 amino acids. Trimming pared 0 bases from V and 0 bases from J, leaving 6 bases between. CDR1 is SGDLS and CDR2 is YYNGEE in the germline V gene.

The CDR3 is CASSPSGAGYNEQFF. The CDR3 nucleotides are TGTGCCAGCAGTCCCTCGGGAGCGGGGTACAATGAGCAGTTCTTC. The chain couples TRBV28 to TRBJ2-1, with TRBD2 matching over 7 bases. Germline loops: CDR1 MDHEN, CDR2 SYDVKM. The CDR3 is 15 residues long. Trimming removed 5 bases from V and 4 bases from J; junction bases left unmatched: 8.

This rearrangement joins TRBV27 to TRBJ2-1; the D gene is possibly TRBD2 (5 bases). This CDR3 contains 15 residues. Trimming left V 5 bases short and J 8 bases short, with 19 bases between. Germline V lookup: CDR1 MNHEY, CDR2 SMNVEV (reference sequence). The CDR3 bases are TGTGCCAGCAGTCCAGACTCGAGTCCGGGATATGAGCAGTTCTTC. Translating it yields CASSPDSSPGYEQFF.

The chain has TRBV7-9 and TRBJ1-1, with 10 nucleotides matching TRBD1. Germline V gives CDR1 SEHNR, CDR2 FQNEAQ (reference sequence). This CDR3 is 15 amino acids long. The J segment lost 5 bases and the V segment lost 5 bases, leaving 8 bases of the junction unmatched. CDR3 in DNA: TGTGCCAGCAGCCTAGACTCGGGACAGGGGACTGAAGCTTTCTTT. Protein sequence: CASSLDSGQGTEAFF.

The CDR3 DNA reads TGTGCCAGCAGTTACTCCCCAGGTTCCAGGGAGGATGCTTTCTTT. Amino acids: CASSYSPGSREDAFF. V and J are TRBV6-5 and TRBJ1-1, with D possibly TRBD1 on 5 matching bases. V dropped 0 bases and J dropped 11 bases, with 19 bases sitting between them. The V gene's germline CDR1 is MNHEY and CDR2 SVGAGI. The CDR3 contains 15 residues.

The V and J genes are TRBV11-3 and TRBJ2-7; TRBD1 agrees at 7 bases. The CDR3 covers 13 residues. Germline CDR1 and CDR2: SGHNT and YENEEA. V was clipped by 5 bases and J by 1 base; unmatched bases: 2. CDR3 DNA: TGTGCCAGCAGCCCACAGGGGTCCTACGAGCAGTACTTC. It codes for CASSPQGSYEQYF.

The CDR3 nucleotides are TGTGCCAGTAAGGGACAGGGAACCTTTAACTATGGCTACACCTTC. Residues: CASKGQGTFNYGYTF. This chain joins TRBV28 and TRBJ1-2; TRBD1 agrees at 9 bases. CDR3 size: 15 residues. Germline V gene sequence: CDR1 MDHEN, CDR2 SYDVKM. V lost 9 bases to trimming and J lost 1 base; unmatched junction nucleotides: 9.

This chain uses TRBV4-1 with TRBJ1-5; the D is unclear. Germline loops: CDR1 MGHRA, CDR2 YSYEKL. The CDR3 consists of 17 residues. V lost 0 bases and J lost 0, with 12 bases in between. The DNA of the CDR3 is TGCGCCAGCAGCCAAGATAAAGTCCGATTTAGCAATCAGCCCCAGCATTTT. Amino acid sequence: CASSQDKVRFSNQPQHF.

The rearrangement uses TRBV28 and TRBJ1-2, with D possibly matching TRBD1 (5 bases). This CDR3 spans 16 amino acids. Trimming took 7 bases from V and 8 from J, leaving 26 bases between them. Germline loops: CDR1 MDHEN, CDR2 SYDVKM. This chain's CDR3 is CASTSPSGTPGRGYTF. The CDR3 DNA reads TGTGCCAGCACTTCACCCTCCGGGACCCCGGGCCGGGGCTACACCTTC.

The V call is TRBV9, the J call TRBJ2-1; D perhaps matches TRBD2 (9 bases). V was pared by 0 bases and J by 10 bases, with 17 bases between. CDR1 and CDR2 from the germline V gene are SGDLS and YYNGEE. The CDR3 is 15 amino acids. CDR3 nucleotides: TGTGCCAGCAGCGTAGCGGCTAGCGGGACAGGCGAGCAGTTCTTC. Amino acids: CASSVAASGTGEQFF.